The TCR beta chain under discussion was sequenced for a study of T-cell reconstitution after alpha-beta-depleted transplantation in children. Study-wide results and limits: Several hundred graft clones that had expanded were reportedly the source of alpha-beta T cells about two months after transplant.

V lost 2 bases to trimming and J lost 3 bases; unmatched junction nucleotides: 5. Germline CDR1 and CDR2: SGHRS and YFSETQ. This CDR3 comprises 16 residues. The table lists this clonotype with many counts. Its antigen remains unknown. Unique molecular identifiers were incorporated into the prepared TCRbeta library. TCRdb independently ran MiXCR on the PCR reads; one entry per CDR3 protein. This sample has around 110,000 distinct CDR3 sequences; approximately 10% occur once, and the top ten carry around 35%. The chain recombines TRBV5-1 with TRBJ2-1, with 10 bases fitting TRBD2. Material: PBMCs, obtained before TCRalphabeta/CD19-depleted stem cell transplant. This clonotype originated in a boy under 10 years old with acute lymphoblastic leukemia, due to receive a stem cell transplant. DNA for the CDR3: TGCGCCAGCAGCTTCGGACTAGCGGAAATCTACAATGAGCAGTTCTTC. Its protein product is CASSFGLAEIYNEQFF.